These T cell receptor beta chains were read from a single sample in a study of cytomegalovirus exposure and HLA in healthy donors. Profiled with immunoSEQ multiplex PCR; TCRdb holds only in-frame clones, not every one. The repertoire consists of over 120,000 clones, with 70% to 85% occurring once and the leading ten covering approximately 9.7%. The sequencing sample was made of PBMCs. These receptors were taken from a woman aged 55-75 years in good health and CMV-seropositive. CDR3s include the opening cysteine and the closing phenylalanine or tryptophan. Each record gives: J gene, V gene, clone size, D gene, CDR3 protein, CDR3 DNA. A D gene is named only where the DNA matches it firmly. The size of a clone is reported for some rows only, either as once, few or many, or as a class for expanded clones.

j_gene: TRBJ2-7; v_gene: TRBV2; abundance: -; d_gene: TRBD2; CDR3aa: CASKGGRESGYEQYF; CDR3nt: TGTGCCAGCAAAGGAGGGCGGGAGAGCGGCTACGAGCAGTACTTC
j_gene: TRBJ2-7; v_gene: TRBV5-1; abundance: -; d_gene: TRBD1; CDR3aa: CASSLTIVAGQGSYEQYF; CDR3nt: TGCGCCAGCAGCCTGACGATCGTGGCGGGACAGGGATCCTACGAGCAGTACTTC
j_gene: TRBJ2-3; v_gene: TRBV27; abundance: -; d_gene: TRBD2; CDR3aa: CASSLRASGRPDTQYF; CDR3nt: TGTGCCAGCAGTTTAAGAGCTAGCGGGAGGCCGGATACGCAGTATTTT
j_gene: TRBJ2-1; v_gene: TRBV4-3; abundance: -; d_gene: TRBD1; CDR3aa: CASSRAGTGYGNEQFF; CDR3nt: TGCGCCAGCAGCCGCGCCGGGACAGGTTATGGGAATGAGCAGTTCTTC
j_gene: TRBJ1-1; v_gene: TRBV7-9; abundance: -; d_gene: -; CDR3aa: CASSLGDSEWAFF; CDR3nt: TGTGCCAGCAGCTTAGGGGACTCCGAGTGGGCTTTCTTT
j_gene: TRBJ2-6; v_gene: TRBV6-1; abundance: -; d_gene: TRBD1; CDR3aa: CAAIRGTGANVLTF; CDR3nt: TGTGCCGCAATCAGGGGGACTGGGGCCAACGTCCTGACTTTC
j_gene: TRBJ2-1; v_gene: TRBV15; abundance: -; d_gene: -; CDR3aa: CATSRDSGGDEQFF; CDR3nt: TGTGCCACCAGCAGAGATAGCGGAGGCGATGAGCAGTTCTTC
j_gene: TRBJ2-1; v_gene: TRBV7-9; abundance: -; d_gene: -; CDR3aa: CASSLDPESAEQFF; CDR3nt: TGTGCCAGCAGCTTAGACCCCGAGAGCGCCGAGCAGTTCTTC
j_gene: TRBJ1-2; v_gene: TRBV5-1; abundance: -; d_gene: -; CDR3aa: CASNRDPSFTIYGYTF; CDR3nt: TGCGCCAGCAACAGGGACCCCTCATTCACAATCTATGGCTACACCTTC
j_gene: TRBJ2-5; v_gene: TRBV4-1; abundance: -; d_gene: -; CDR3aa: CASSQDGGLVQETQYF; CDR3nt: TGCGCCAGCAGCCAAGACGGTGGACTCGTGCAAGAGACCCAGTACTTC
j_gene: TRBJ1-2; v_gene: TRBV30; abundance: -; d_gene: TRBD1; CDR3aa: CAWTTGVGSNGYTF; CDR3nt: TGTGCCTGGACCACAGGGGTCGGGAGTAATGGCTACACCTTC
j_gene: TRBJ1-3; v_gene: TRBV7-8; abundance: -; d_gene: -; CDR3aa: CASSQRLSGNTIYF; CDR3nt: TGTGCCAGCAGTCAACGGTTATCTGGAAACACCATATATTTT
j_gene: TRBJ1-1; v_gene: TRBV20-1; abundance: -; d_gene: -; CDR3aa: CSAAGGAEAFF; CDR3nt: TGCAGTGCCGCGGGGGGAGCTGAAGCTTTCTTT
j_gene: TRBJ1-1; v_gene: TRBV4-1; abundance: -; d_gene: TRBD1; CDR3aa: CASSQSGTGGKRSTEAFF; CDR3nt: TGCGCCAGCAGCCAGAGCGGGACAGGGGGCAAGAGAAGCACTGAAGCTTTCTTT
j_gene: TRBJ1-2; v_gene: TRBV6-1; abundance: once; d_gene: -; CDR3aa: CASRAGDAYGYTF; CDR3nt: TGTGCCAGCAGGGCGGGGGACGCCTATGGCTACACCTTC
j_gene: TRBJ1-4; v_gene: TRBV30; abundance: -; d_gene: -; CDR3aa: CAWSPKGVRGEKLFF; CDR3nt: TGTGCCTGGAGTCCTAAGGGGGTACGAGGTGAAAAACTGTTTTTT
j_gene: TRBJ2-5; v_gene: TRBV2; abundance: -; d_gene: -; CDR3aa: CASSPGSGIETQYF; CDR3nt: TGTGCCAGCAGCCCAGGTTCCGGGATAGAGACCCAGTACTTC
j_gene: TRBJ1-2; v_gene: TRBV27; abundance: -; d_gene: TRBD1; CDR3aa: CASSETGSYGYTF; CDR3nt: TGTGCCAGCAGTGAGACAGGGAGCTATGGCTACACCTTC
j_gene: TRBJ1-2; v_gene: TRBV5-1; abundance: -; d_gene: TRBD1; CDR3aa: CASSLADRGYYGYTF; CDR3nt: TGCGCCAGCAGCTTGGCAGACAGGGGGTACTATGGCTACACCTTC
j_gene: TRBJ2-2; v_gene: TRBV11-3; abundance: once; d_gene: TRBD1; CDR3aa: CASSPRQGRTGELFF; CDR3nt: TGTGCCAGCAGCCCGCGACAGGGGCGTACCGGGGAGCTGTTTTTT
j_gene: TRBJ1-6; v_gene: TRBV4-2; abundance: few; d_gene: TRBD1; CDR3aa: CASSVGDREYSPLHF; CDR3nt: TGTGCCAGCAGCGTGGGTGACAGGGAGTATTCACCCCTCCACTTT